One and the same sample provided the 10 T cell receptor beta chains below, sequenced in a study of neurological immune-mediated disorders. TCRdb reprocessed the 5' RACE reads via MiXCR and lists one record per CDR3 protein. The sample has tens of thousands of distinct CDR3 sequences, approximately 10% seen once. The material sequenced was PBMCs. These receptors originate from a middle-aged man in good health.

Concerning this clonotype itself: As the CDR3 is not closed by the conserved phenylalanine or tryptophan, this likely results from a read error. This rearrangement joins TRBV5-1 to TRBJ2-1; 9 nucleotides match TRBD2. Per the germline V gene, CDR1 is SGHRS and CDR2 is YFSETQ. The CDR3 extends over 15 amino acids. The trim removed 5 bases at V and 8 bases at J, leaving 11 bases unmatched. DNA for the CDR3: TGCGCCAGCAGTCGCGGGGCTAGCGGGGTAGATGAGCAGTTCTTA. Its protein product is CASSRGASGVDEQFL.

This clonotype was seen repeatedly, ten times or more. The CDR3 DNA is TGTGCCAGCAGCGTAGCCGGGTCCTACAATGAGCAGTTCTTC. Protein product: CASSVAGSYNEQFF. The chain is built from TRBV9 and TRBJ2-1; D remains unclear. CDR1 and CDR2 from the germline V gene are SGDLS and YYNGEE. CDR3 length: 14 residues. Trimming cost V 0 bases and J 1 base, with 5 bases left between them.

This clonotype was observed many times. The chain links TRBV30 to TRBJ2-3, with TRBD2 identical over 15 bases. This CDR3 is built from 18 residues. Germline trimming cut 3 bases from V and 4 bases from J; bases unmatched to any gene: 11. From germline, CDR1 is GTSNPN and CDR2 SVGIG (reference sequence). In nucleotides, the CDR3 is TGTGCCTGGAGCCGGACTAGCGGGGGGGTCTCCCCCCCAGATACGCAGTATTTT. This translates into CAWSRTSGGVSPPDTQYF. The full variable domain, completed using reference TRBV30 and TRBJ2-3, is SQTIHQWPATLVQPVGSPLSLECTVEGTSNPNLYWYRQAAGRGLQLLFYSVGIGQISSEVPQNLSASRPQDRQFILSSKKLLLSDSGFYLCAWSRTSGGVSPPDTQYFGPGTRLTVL.

This clonotype was seen more than once but under ten times. The J gene is TRBJ1-4, the V gene TRBV7-2; D not certain. Per the germline V gene, CDR1 is SGHTA and CDR2 is FQGNSA. V lost 7 bases, J lost 7 bases, and 13 bases lay in between. The length of the CDR3 is 13 residues. CDR3 in DNA: TGTGCCAGCACCCCCCATCGGGGTGAAAAACTGTTTTTT. Residues: CASTPHRGEKLFF.

The sample holds many counts of this clonotype. The chain combines TRBV5-1 with TRBJ2-7, with D hard to call. Germline assignment: CDR1 SGHRS and CDR2 YFSETQ. This CDR3 is built from 12 residues. Between the trimmed V and J ends, which lost 6 bases and 0 bases, there was a span of 7 bases. In nucleotides, the CDR3 is TGCGCCAGCACGGACCACTCCTACGAGCAGTACTTC. Its protein is CASTDHSYEQYF.

On this clonotype: At one end, the junction sequence differs from germline, possibly due to a read error. The chain couples TRBV7-2 to TRBJ2-1, with TRBD2 matching 7 bases. Germline CDR1 SGHTA, CDR2 FQGNSA. The CDR3 totals 16 residues. The CDR3 sequence: CASSLGSSGWAPEQFF. In DNA form, the CDR3 reads TGTGCCAGCAGCTTAGGTAGTAGCGGGTGGGCCCCAGAGCAGTTCTTT.

This clonotype was seen many times. This chain uses TRBV2 with TRBJ1-5; D ambiguous. Trimming left V 3 bases short and J 2 bases short, with 8 bases between. The CDR3 runs to 14 residues. The V gene's germline CDR1 is SNHLY and CDR2 FYNNEI. DNA for the CDR3: TGTGCCAGCAGTGATCTTGGTGGCAATCAGCCCCAGCATTTT. The encoded protein is CASSDLGGNQPQHF.

Ten or more counts support this clonotype. This chain links TRBV3-1 with TRBJ2-2; D remains ambiguous. The CDR3 has 18 amino acids. Germline V gene lookup returns CDR1 LGHDT and CDR2 YNNKEL (reference sequence). Trimming cost V 2 bases and J 4 bases, with 20 bases left between them. The CDR3 coding sequence is TGTGCCAGCAGCCAAACGCCCGGAAGGTATTGGGGCACCGGGGAGCTGTTTTTT. Amino acids: CASSQTPGRYWGTGELFF.

This clonotype was seen a few times. The rearrangement uses TRBV28 and TRBJ1-5; D is unresolved. Per germline, CDR1 MDHEN and CDR2 SYDVKM. V was shortened by 8 bases and J by 4 bases, with 12 bases between the two germline ends. There are 13 residues in the CDR3. The CDR3 loop is CASGFVGNQPQHF. CDR3 in DNA: TGTGCCAGCGGGTTTGTCGGTAATCAGCCCCAGCATTTT.

This clonotype has ten or more counts. The rearrangement joins TRBV2 to TRBJ2-7, with D tentatively TRBD2 (6 bases). Trimming stripped 8 bases from V and 2 bases from J, with 16 bases between. This CDR3 is built from 14 residues. The germline gives CDR1 SNHLY, CDR2 FYNNEI. CDR3 nucleotides: TGTGCCAGCTCGCCAGGAGGGACGGCCTACGAGCAGTACTTC. Its translation: CASSPGGTAYEQYF.